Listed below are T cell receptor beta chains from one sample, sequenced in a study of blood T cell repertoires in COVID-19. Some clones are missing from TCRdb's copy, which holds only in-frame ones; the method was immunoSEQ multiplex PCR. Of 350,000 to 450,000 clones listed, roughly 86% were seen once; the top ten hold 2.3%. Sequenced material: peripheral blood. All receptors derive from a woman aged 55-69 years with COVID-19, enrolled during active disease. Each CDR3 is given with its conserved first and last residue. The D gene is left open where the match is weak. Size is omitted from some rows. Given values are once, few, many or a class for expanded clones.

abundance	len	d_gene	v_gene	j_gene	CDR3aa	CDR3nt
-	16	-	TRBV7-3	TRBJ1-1	CASSLNEFGEDTEAFF	TGTGCCAGCAGCTTAAACGAATTTGGCGAGGACACTGAAGCTTTCTTT
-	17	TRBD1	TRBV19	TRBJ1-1	CASSPTGTGRMNTEAFF	TGTGCCAGTAGTCCGACCGGGACAGGGAGGATGAACACTGAAGCTTTCTTT
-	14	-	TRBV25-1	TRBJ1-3	CASSEGLSGNTIYF	TGTGCCAGCAGTGAAGGCCTCTCTGGAAACACCATATATTTT
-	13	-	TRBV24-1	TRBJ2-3	CATSDPVIDTQYF	TGTGCCACCAGTGACCCGGTGATAGATACGCAGTATTTT
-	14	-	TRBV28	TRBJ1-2	CASSLFKGVDGYTF	TGTGCCAGCAGTTTATTTAAGGGGGTTGATGGCTACACCTTC
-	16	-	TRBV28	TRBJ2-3	CASTPPGFKGTDTQYF	TGTGCCAGCACCCCTCCGGGGTTCAAGGGCACAGATACGCAGTATTTT
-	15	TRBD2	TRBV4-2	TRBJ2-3	CASSGRGGVTDTQYF	TGTGCCAGCAGCGGCCGCGGGGGGGTCACAGATACGCAGTATTTT
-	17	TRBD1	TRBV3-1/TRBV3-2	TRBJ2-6	CASSLAGGRSGANVLTF	TGTGCCAGCAGCCTCGCAGGGGGCCGCTCTGGGGCCAACGTCCTGACTTTC
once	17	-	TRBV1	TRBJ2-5	CTSSQPGLAGGPGTQYF	TGCACCAGCAGCCAACCCGGACTAGCGGGGGGGCCCGGGACCCAGTACTTC
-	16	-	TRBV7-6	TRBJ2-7	CASSFISTGQLYEQYF	TGTGCCAGCAGCTTCATTAGTACCGGACAGCTCTACGAGCAGTACTTC
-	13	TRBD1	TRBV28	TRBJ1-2	CASSPTGAYGYTF	TGTGCCAGCAGTCCTACAGGGGCCTATGGCTACACCTTC
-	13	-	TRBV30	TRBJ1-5	CAWSGGDRQPQHF	TGTGCCTGGAGTGGGGGGGACCGTCAGCCCCAGCATTTT
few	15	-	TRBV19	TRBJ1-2	CASSTQGQSGYGYTF	TGTGCCAGTAGTACCCAAGGACAATCGGGCTATGGCTACACCTTC
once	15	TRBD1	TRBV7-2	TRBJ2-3	CASSPQGQHTDTQYF	TGTGCCAGCAGTCCACAGGGGCAGCACACAGATACGCAGTATTTT
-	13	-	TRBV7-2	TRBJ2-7	CASRTVNSYEQYF	TGTGCCAGCAGAACGGTTAACTCCTACGAGCAGTACTTC
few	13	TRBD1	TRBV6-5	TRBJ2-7	CASSSDRGYEQYF	TGTGCCAGCAGTTCGGACAGGGGCTACGAGCAGTACTTC
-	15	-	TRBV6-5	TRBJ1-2	CASSYASEPNYGYTF	TGTGCCAGCAGTTACGCCAGCGAACCTAACTATGGCTACACCTTC
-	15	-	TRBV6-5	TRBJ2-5	CASSFGNRVGGTQYF	TGTGCCAGCAGTTTCGGCAACAGGGTCGGCGGGACCCAGTACTTC
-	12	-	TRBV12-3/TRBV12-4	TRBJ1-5	CASTFRNQPQHF	TGTGCCAGCACCTTCAGGAATCAGCCCCAGCATTTT
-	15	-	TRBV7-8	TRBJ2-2	CASSLGQAGTGELFF	TGTGCCAGCAGCTTAGGTCAGGCTGGCACCGGGGAGCTGTTTTTT
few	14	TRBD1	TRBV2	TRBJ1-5	CASRRDRGNQPQHF	TGTGCCAGCAGACGCGACAGGGGGAATCAGCCCCAGCATTTT
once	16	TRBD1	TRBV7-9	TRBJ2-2	CASSSGTGGDTGELFF	TGTGCCAGCAGCTCCGGGACAGGGGGGGACACCGGGGAGCTGTTTTTT
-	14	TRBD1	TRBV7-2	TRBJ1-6	CASSPRQGNSPLHF	TGTGCCAGCAGCCCAAGACAGGGAAATTCACCCCTCCACTTT
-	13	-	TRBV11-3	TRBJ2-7	CASSLGQSHEQYF	TGTGCCAGCAGCTTAGGTCAAAGCCACGAGCAGTACTTC
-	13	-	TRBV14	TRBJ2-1	CASRITANNEQFF	TGTGCCAGCCGTATTACCGCGAACAATGAGCAGTTCTTC
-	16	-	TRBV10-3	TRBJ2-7	CAISERRTEGIQGQYF	TGTGCCATCAGTGAGAGGCGGACAGAGGGCATCCAGGGGCAGTACTTC
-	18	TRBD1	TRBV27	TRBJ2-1	CASSLSPGQRRRGDEQFF	TGTGCCAGCAGTTTGTCCCCGGGACAGCGCCGTAGGGGCGATGAGCAGTTCTTC
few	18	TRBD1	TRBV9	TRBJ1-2	CASSVARSRTGTEATYTF	TGTGCCAGCAGCGTAGCACGGTCTCGCACCGGGACAGAGGCGACCTACACCTTC
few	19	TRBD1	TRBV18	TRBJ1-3	CASSQLTGRLPGSGNTIYF	TGTGCCAGCTCACAACTGACAGGGAGGCTTCCGGGCTCTGGAAACACCATATATTTT
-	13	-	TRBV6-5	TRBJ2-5	CASIPRYQETQYF	TGTGCCAGCATTCCACGGTACCAAGAGACCCAGTACTTC
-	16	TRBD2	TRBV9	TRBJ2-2	CAGNLRLAENTGELFF	TGTGCCGGGAACCTTAGACTAGCAGAGAACACCGGGGAGCTGTTTTTT
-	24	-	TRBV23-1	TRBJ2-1	CASSQSNRGPRGIQKAAGYNEQFF	TGCGCCAGCAGTCAATCAAACCGGGGTCCCCGCGGGATACAAAAGGCTGCGGGCTACAATGAGCAGTTCTTC
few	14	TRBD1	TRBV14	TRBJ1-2	CASSPYGTGDGYTF	TGTGCCAGCAGCCCGTATGGGACAGGGGATGGCTACACCTTC
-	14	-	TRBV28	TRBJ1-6	CASRKAGGRSPLHF	TGTGCCAGCAGGAAAGCGGGGGGCCGTTCACCCCTCCACTTT
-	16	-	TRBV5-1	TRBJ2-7	CASSSIDSEGSYEQYF	TGCGCCAGCAGCTCCATAGACAGCGAAGGATCCTACGAGCAGTACTTC
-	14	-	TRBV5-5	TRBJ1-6	CASSFAGRNSPLHF	TGTGCCAGCAGCTTTGCAGGCCGGAACTCACCCCTCCACTTT
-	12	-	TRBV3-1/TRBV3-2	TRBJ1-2	CASSSARNGYTF	TGTGCCAGCAGCTCCGCCAGGAATGGCTACACCTTC
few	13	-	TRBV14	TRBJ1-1	CASSRLRNTEAFF	TGTGCCAGCAGCCGTCTTAGGAACACTGAAGCTTTCTTT
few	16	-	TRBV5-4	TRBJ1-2	CASSLFGQGFNYGYTF	TGTGCCAGCAGCTTGTTTGGGCAGGGCTTTAACTATGGCTACACCTTC
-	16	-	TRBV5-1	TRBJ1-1	CASSLALQGPNTEAFF	TGCGCCAGCAGCTTGGCCCTACAGGGACCGAACACTGAAGCTTTCTTT
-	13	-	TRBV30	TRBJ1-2	CAWAGDGQYGYTF	TGTGCCTGGGCGGGTGACGGACAGTATGGCTACACCTTC
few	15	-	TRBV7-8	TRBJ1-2	CASSLGQAQLYGYTF	TGTGCCAGCAGCTTGGGGCAAGCTCAGCTCTATGGCTACACCTTC
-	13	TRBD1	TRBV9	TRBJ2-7	CASSGWDSYEQYF	TGTGCCAGCAGCGGCTGGGACAGCTACGAGCAGTACTTC
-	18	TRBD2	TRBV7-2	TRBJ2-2	CASSSSVAGGLGTGELFF	TGTGCCAGCAGCTCTTCAGTAGCGGGGGGGCTAGGCACCGGGGAGCTGTTTTTT
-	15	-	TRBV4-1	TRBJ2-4	CASSRDSGGGDIQYF	TGCGCCAGCAGCCGAGACTCGGGGGGCGGTGACATTCAGTACTTC
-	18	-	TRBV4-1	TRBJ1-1	CASSPPSYGKGGGTEAFF	TGCGCCAGCAGCCCACCTAGCTATGGAAAAGGGGGTGGAACTGAAGCTTTCTTT
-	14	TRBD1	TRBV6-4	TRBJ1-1	CASSDSRGRAEAFF	TGTGCCAGCAGTGACTCGAGGGGGCGGGCTGAAGCTTTCTTT
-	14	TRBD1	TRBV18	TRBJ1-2	CASSPLGTDYGYTF	TGTGCCAGCTCACCCCTCGGGACAGATTATGGCTACACCTTC
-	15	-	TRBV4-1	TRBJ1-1	CASSQEEVGNTEAFF	TGCGCCAGCAGCCAAGAAGAGGTAGGGAACACTGAAGCTTTCTTT
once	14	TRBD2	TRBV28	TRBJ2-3	CASTVAGVTDTQYF	TGTGCCAGCACCGTAGCGGGGGTCACAGATACGCAGTATTTT
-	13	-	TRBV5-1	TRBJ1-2	CASSGGRRGGYTF	TGCGCCAGCAGCGGCGGACGGAGGGGTGGCTACACCTTC
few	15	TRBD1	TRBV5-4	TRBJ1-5	CASSLGQGGNQPQHF	TGTGCCAGCAGCTTAGGACAGGGGGGCAATCAGCCCCAGCATTTT
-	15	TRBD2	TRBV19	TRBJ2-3	CASSIQTSIADTQYF	TGTGCCAGTAGTATTCAGACTAGCATCGCAGATACGCAGTATTTT
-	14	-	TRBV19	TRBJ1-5	CASSGTPRDQPQHF	TGTGCCAGTAGTGGGACTCCTCGGGATCAGCCCCAGCATTTT
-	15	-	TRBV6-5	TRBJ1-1	CASSPPPRGNTEAFF	TGTGCCAGCAGTCCGCCCCCCAGGGGGAACACTGAAGCTTTCTTT